This T cell receptor (beta chain) was sequenced for a study of naive and memory T cell subsets. Study-wide points: Potentially, T cell activation and differentiation skew this RNA-based measurement.

TCR cDNA received a 3' ligated oligonucleotide that carried a UMI. Whole-blood samples were 2.5 to 3 ml of peripheral blood from healthy adult volunteers. Input was 1 to 1000 ng of DNase-treated total RNA without cell sorting. This CDR3 spans 16 amino acids. Germline values: CDR1 LNHDA, CDR2 SQIVND (reference sequence). V lost 1 base and J 3 bases, leaving 12 bases between the germline ends. Ligated cDNA underwent four rounds of PCR with nested alpha and beta constant region primers and SP2. Alpha and beta constant region primers primed reverse transcription for blood and skin samples. Via MiXCR, TCRdb re-called the 5' RACE reads, giving one row per CDR3 protein. The table shows approximately 58,000 distinct CDR3 sequences, with under 8.5% occurring only once. The sample holds a few counts of this clonotype. The antigen is unknown.

The rearrangement links TRBV19 to TRBJ1-4; possibly TRBD1 for D (6 bases). The receptor's source is a male donor in good health. The CDR3: CASSIGGAGANEKLFF. The CDR3 DNA follows: TGTGCCAGTAGTATAGGAGGGGCAGGGGCTAATGAAAAACTGTTTTTT.